Below are 31 T cell receptor beta chains sequenced from a single sample in a study of blood T cells in healthy people across ages. Primers used in a second PCR of roughly 7 to 12 cycles were a sample-barcoded 5' primer and a J-beta primer mix. TCRdb re-analysed the 5' RACE reads in MiXCR, keeping a single row per CDR3 protein. This sample has over 950,000 distinct CDR3 sequences; 35% to 40% occur once, and the top ten carry around 13%. Input material: blood. The receptors originated from a man younger than 30 in good health.

The rearrangement joins TRBV20-1 to TRBJ2-7; D is uncertain. The V gene's germline CDR1 is DFQATT and CDR2 SNEGSKA (reference sequence). The V end lost 3 bases, the J end lost 8 bases, and 14 bases lay between the germline ends. CDR3 length: 12 amino acids. The DNA of the CDR3 is TGCAGTGCTAGTTCCCCGACATACAAGCAGTACTTC. Its translation is CSASSPTYKQYF.

This clonotype was picked up a small number of times. CDR3 nucleotide sequence: TGTGCCAGCAGTTACTCGGCTGAACCGACTGGAAACACCATATATTTT. Translating gives CASSYSAEPTGNTIYF. The chain links TRBV6-2 or TRBV6-3 to TRBJ1-3; D unresolved. The ends were cut back, 0 bases at V and 2 bases at J, with 11 bases in the middle. The CDR3 loop spans 16 amino acids. Germline assignment: CDR1 MNHEY and CDR2 SVGEGT.

This sequence joins TRBV24-1 and TRBJ2-7; D is uncertain. Trimming left V 1 base short and J 7 bases short, with 7 bases between. This CDR3 is 12 amino acids long. Germline V lookup: CDR1 KGHDR, CDR2 SFDVKD. The CDR3 coding sequence is TGTGCCACCAGTGATTTCAACGATGAGCAGTACTTC. Translated: CATSDFNDEQYF.

V is TRBV20-1 and J is TRBJ2-2; D unclear. The CDR3 extends over 15 amino acids. Germline-derived CDR1 and CDR2 are DFQATT and SNEGSKA (reference sequence). Trimming removed 0 bases at V and 4 bases at J, with 12 bases between. The CDR3 sequence: CSARDLTSPTGELFF. DNA for the CDR3: TGCAGTGCTAGAGATCTGACCAGCCCCACCGGGGAGCTGTTTTTT.

The rearrangement links TRBV15 to TRBJ2-3; D uncertain. The ends were cut back, 0 bases at V and 1 base at J, with 8 bases in the middle. This CDR3 comprises 15 residues. The germline V gene has CDR1 LNHNV and CDR2 YYDKDF (reference sequence). The CDR3 here is CATSREVLGTDTQYF. The CDR3 nucleotides read TGTGCCACCAGCAGAGAGGTCTTGGGCACAGATACGCAGTATTTT.

The chain joins TRBV18 to TRBJ1-2, with TRBD1 matching 9 bases. CDR1 and CDR2 from the germline V gene are KGHSH and LQKENI. This CDR3 is 15 amino acids long. The V segment lost 6 bases and the J segment 3 bases; nucleotides outside the gene matches: 8. For the CDR3, the DNA is TGTGCCAGCTCCGGGGGGACAGGGAAGGACTATGGCTACACCTTC. Translated: CASSGGTGKDYGYTF.

The chain recombines TRBV24-1 with TRBJ1-5, with a tentative D call TRBD1 (5 bases). The CDR3 is made up of 13 amino acids. The ends were cut back, 8 bases at V and 5 bases at J, with 12 bases in the middle. Germline V gene sequence: CDR1 KGHDR, CDR2 SFDVKD. The CDR3 region has the DNA TGTGCCACCACTGACAGATCCTATCAGCCCCAGCATTTT. This sequence encodes CATTDRSYQPQHF.

In its sample, this clonotype was seen a few times. The chain uses TRBV25-1 and TRBJ1-2; D is perhaps TRBD1 (5 bases). CDR1 is MGHDK and CDR2 is SYGVNS in the germline V gene. The CDR3 runs 13 residues. V was trimmed by 5 bases and J by 8 bases, leaving 15 bases between them. The CDR3 loop is CASSWGLRGGYTF. CDR3 coding DNA: TGTGCCAGCAGTTGGGGCTTGAGGGGAGGCTACACCTTC.

This clonotype appeared a few times. V and J are TRBV6-2 or TRBV6-3 and TRBJ1-5; 7 bases align to TRBD1. Trimming took 2 bases from V and 5 from J; bases not matched to a gene: 6. Germline CDR1 reads MNHEY; CDR2 reads SVGEGT. There are 15 residues in the CDR3. The CDR3 region has the DNA TGTGCCAGCAGTTACACCGGACAGGCCTATCAGCCCCAGCATTTT. Its protein is CASSYTGQAYQPQHF.

The table lists this clonotype with a few counts. One junction end does not reproduce the germline sequence, and a read error may be involved. V gene TRBV7-2 combines with J gene TRBJ1-2; D possibly corresponds to TRBD1 (5 bases). CDR3 length equals 16 residues. CDR1 and CDR2 from the germline V gene are SGHTA and FQGNSA. The CDR3 DNA reads as TGCGCCAGCAGCAATCGAAAGGGGAGATCTTACTATGGCTACACCTTC. The encoded protein is CASSNRKGRSYYGYTF. Using reference TRBV7-2 and TRBJ1-2 for the parts outside the CDR3, the full variable domain is GAGVSQSPSNKVTEKGKDVELRCDPISGHTALYWYRQSLGQGLEFLIYFQGNSAPDKSGLPSDRFSAERTGGSVSTLTIQRTQQEDSAVYLCASSNRKGRSYYGYTFGSGTRLTVV.

The chain carries TRBV3-1 and TRBJ2-3; 9 bases align to TRBD2. The germline V gene has CDR1 LGHDT and CDR2 YNNKEL (reference sequence). The length of the CDR3 is 16 residues. J lost 1 base, V lost 2 bases, and 4 bases had no gene match. The CDR3 region has the DNA TGTGCCAGCAGCCAAATAGCGGGGGAGGGCACAGATACGCAGTATTTT. This translates into CASSQIAGEGTDTQYF.

This rearrangement joins TRBV5-1 to TRBJ2-3, with 13 nucleotides matching TRBD2. CDR1 is SGHRS, CDR2 YFSETQ, per germline. The CDR3 has 17 amino acids. J lost 2 bases, V lost 0 bases, and 3 bases had no gene match. The CDR3 is CASSLATSGGATDTQYF. The CDR3, as DNA: TGCGCCAGCAGCTTGGCTACTAGCGGGGGGGCCACAGATACGCAGTATTTT.

As to this clonotype: This may stem from a read error, because a much larger clone lies one nucleotide away. The chain couples TRBV10-2 to TRBJ1-5, with TRBD1 matching 8 bases. The CDR3 covers 14 residues. The germline V gene encodes CDR1 WSHSY and CDR2 SAAADI. The V gene end was trimmed by 5 bases and the J gene end by 6 bases; junction bases not matched to a gene: 6. The DNA for the CDR3 is TGCGCCAGCAGTAAGACAGGGGTCGGTCAGCCCCAGCATTTT. It specifies CASSKTGVGQPQHF.

The V gene is TRBV6-2 or TRBV6-3, the J gene TRBJ2-2, with D tentatively TRBD1 or TRBD2 (6 bases each). Germline assignment: CDR1 MNHEY and CDR2 SVGEGT. The CDR3 extends over 17 amino acids. Between the trimmed V and J ends, which lost 1 base and 3 bases, there was a span of 15 bases. CDR3 sequence reads: CASSYWRGTSDTGELFF. The CDR3 bases are TGTGCCAGCAGTTACTGGAGGGGGACCTCTGACACCGGGGAGCTGTTTTTT.

The genes are TRBV5-1 and TRBJ2-7; TRBD1 might be the D (6 bases). The CDR3 sequence is 15 residues long. Germline CDR1 is SGHRS and CDR2 is YFSETQ. V lost 0 bases and J lost 2, with 12 bases in between. As DNA, the CDR3 is TGCGCCAGCAGCTTGGGCCGGACAGAAGCCTACGAGCAGTACTTC. Its translation: CASSLGRTEAYEQYF.

This chain uses TRBV5-6 with TRBJ1-1; D not certain. Per germline, CDR1 SGHDT and CDR2 YYEEEE. With 2 bases removed from V and 8 bases from J, the gap between germline ends came to 13 bases. The CDR3 has 13 amino acids. The CDR3: CASSFGQGREAFF. The CDR3 coding sequence is TGTGCCAGCAGCTTCGGTCAAGGCAGGGAAGCTTTCTTT.

The V gene is TRBV4-1, the J gene TRBJ2-2; a possible D gene is TRBD1 (5 bases). This CDR3 contains 16 residues. The V gene's germline CDR1 is MGHRA and CDR2 YSYEKL. Deletions cut 0 bases from V and 4 bases from J, with 12 bases between. DNA of the CDR3: TGCGCCAGCAGCCAAGAAGTGTCAGGGTTCACCGGGGAGCTGTTTTTT. Translation: CASSQEVSGFTGELFF.

The chain has TRBV11-1 and TRBJ1-1, with D unresolved. The CDR3 sequence is 17 residues long. V was pared by 1 base and J by 0 bases, with 15 bases between. In germline, CDR1 is SGHAT, CDR2 FQDESV (reference sequence). Here the CDR3 reads CASSLVPVINVNTEAFF. The CDR3 region has the DNA TGTGCCAGCAGCTTAGTGCCCGTAATTAACGTGAACACTGAAGCTTTCTTT.

In its sample, this clonotype was seen a few times. V usage is TRBV7-6 and J usage is TRBJ2-1, with 7 nucleotides matching TRBD2. CDR3 size: 17 residues. The V gene's germline CDR1 is SGHVS and CDR2 FNYEAQ. J lost 1 base, V lost 0 bases, and 6 bases had no gene match. CDR3 nucleotides: TGTGCCAGCAGCTTAGCGGTGGGGGAGGGATCCTACAATGAGCAGTTCTTC. This codes for CASSLAVGEGSYNEQFF.

The gene calls are TRBV7-2 and TRBJ2-3, with unresolved D. Per germline, CDR1 SGHTA and CDR2 FQGNSA. The CDR3 totals 15 residues. With 2 bases removed from V and 1 base from J, the gap between germline ends came to 10 bases. CDR3 in amino acids: CASSLYQMGTDTQYF. For the CDR3, the DNA is TGTGCCAGCAGCTTATATCAGATGGGCACAGATACGCAGTATTTT.

This clonotype was counted only a few times. V gene TRBV2 combines with J gene TRBJ2-5; D unclear. The ends were cut back, 1 base at V and 5 bases at J, with 14 bases in the middle. CDR3 length equals 15 residues. Germline CDR1 SNHLY, CDR2 FYNNEI. This CDR3 reads CASSEGYRLTETQYF. CDR3 nucleotides: TGTGCCAGCAGTGAAGGGTATCGCCTGACGGAGACCCAGTACTTC.

The table lists this clonotype with a few counts. The chain uses TRBV7-2 and TRBJ2-3, with D unclear. The V end was cut by 1 base, the J end by 4 bases, with 9 bases between. The germline V gene has CDR1 SGHTA and CDR2 FQGNSA. There are 14 residues in the CDR3. The CDR3 DNA is TGTGCCAGCAGCTTAGTTTTTAGGGCAGATACGCAGTATTTT. Translation: CASSLVFRADTQYF.

This clonotype showed up just a few times. This chain connects TRBV18 to TRBJ2-1; D not resolved. The DNA end favors TRBJ2-7, so the J call may be wrong. Germline CDR1 reads KGHSH; CDR2 reads LQKENI. The CDR3 loop spans 14 amino acids. The chain's CDR3 is CASSPSRSYNEQYF. The CDR3 region has the DNA TGTGCCAGCTCACCCAGTCGCTCCTACAATGAGCAGTACTTC.

The rearrangement uses TRBV20-1 and TRBJ2-3, with 7 bases that match TRBD2. Germline CDR1 DFQATT, CDR2 SNEGSKA (reference sequence). The CDR3 is 14 amino acids. V was clipped by 6 bases and J by 1 base; unmatched bases: 7. The CDR3 spells CSARSGGGTDTQYF. DNA of the CDR3: TGCAGTGCACGGTCTGGGGGGGGCACAGATACGCAGTATTTT.

CDR3 protein: CASSEARNTEAFF. The CDR3 DNA follows: TGTGCCAGCAGTGAAGCCAGGAACACTGAAGCTTTCTTT. The chain combines TRBV6-1 with TRBJ1-1; D gene unclear. Germline lookup yields CDR1 MNHNS and CDR2 SASEGT. V lost 0 bases and J lost 1, with 3 bases in between. The CDR3 length is 13 residues.

This clonotype was observed a single time. The genes are TRBV6-1 and TRBJ1-2; D perhaps matches TRBD1 (6 bases). Germline V gives CDR1 MNHNS, CDR2 SASEGT. The CDR3 extends over 14 amino acids. With 6 bases removed from V and 2 bases from J, the gap between germline ends came to 13 bases. DNA for the CDR3: TGTGCCAGCAGGGAGGGGGGGGTGAACTATGGCTACACCTTC. Residues: CASREGGVNYGYTF.

Here the CDR3 DNA reads TGCAGTGCTGAGGCCCCCTCAGGGGGCGCGTGGACAGATACGCAGTATTTT. Its translation is CSAEAPSGGAWTDTQYF. V is TRBV20-1 and J is TRBJ2-3; 8 positions match TRBD1. Germline loops: CDR1 DFQATT, CDR2 SNEGSKA (reference sequence). This CDR3 is built from 17 residues. Trimming took 5 bases from V and 3 from J; bases not matched to a gene: 16.

The CDR3 here is CSAVRDEQFF. CDR3 nucleotide sequence: TGCAGTGCGGTTAGGGATGAGCAGTTCTTC. The V and J genes are TRBV20-1 and TRBJ2-1; D is unclear. The CDR3 spans 10 residues. Germline loops: CDR1 DFQATT, CDR2 SNEGSKA (reference sequence). V gave up 6 bases and J gave up 8 bases, with 8 bases separating them.

The chain has TRBV10-3 and TRBJ1-2; D is perhaps TRBD1 (5 bases). The CDR3 covers 14 residues. Trimming left V 0 bases short and J 6 bases short, with 11 bases between. Germline V gene data show CDR1 as ENHRY and CDR2 as SYGVKD. CDR3 loop: CAISESRGTDGYTF. CDR3 sequence (DNA): TGTGCCATCAGTGAGTCTCGAGGGACGGATGGCTACACCTTC.

This rearrangement joins TRBV3-1 to TRBJ2-1; 9 bases map to TRBD2. Looked up from germline, CDR1 is LGHDT and CDR2 is YNNKEL (reference sequence). The CDR3 spans 16 residues. V trimming: 4 bases; J trimming: 5 bases; junction bases outside the gene matches: 9. This CDR3 reads CASSRTSARGNNEQFF. The CDR3, as DNA: TGTGCCAGCAGCCGGACTAGCGCTAGGGGCAACAATGAGCAGTTCTTC.

This clonotype occurred a few times. The chain combines TRBV30 with TRBJ2-3; tentatively, D is TRBD2 (6 bases). Germline-derived CDR1 and CDR2 are GTSNPN and SVGIG (reference sequence). The CDR3 spans 13 residues. Deletions cut 2 bases from V and 6 bases from J, with 12 bases between. CDR3 sequence: CAWSRMEGDTQYF. The CDR3 DNA reads TGTGCCTGGAGTAGGATGGAGGGGGATACGCAGTATTTT.